Included here is one T cell receptor (beta chain) sequence, with context. This record belongs to a study of Ad26.COV2.S vaccination and SARS-CoV-2 variants. Produced via immunoSEQ multiplex PCR; TCRdb's table is partial and in-frame only. The sample carries about 97,000 clones, 80% recorded once. The sequenced sample was peripheral blood, obtained after recovery from COVID-19. The source of this sequence is a human donor who had recovered from COVID-19.

As DNA, the CDR3 is TGTGCCACCGGACAGCCAGCTAGCACAGATACGCAGTATTTT. This translates into CATGQPASTDTQYF. V and J are TRBV10-3 and TRBJ2-3; tentatively, D is TRBD1 (6 bases). V lost 10 bases, J lost 0 bases, and 14 bases lay in between. The germline CDR1 and CDR2 sequences are ENHRY and SYGVKD. The CDR3 runs to 14 residues.